Listed below are T cell receptor beta chains from one sample, sequenced in a study of long-term antiretroviral therapy in people with HIV. The method was immunoSEQ multiplex PCR; TCRdb's version includes in-frame clones alone and lacks a portion of them. The sample has approximately 1,800 clones, around 88% seen once. The specimen was unsorted PBMCs, collected 0.7 years after starting antiretroviral therapy. These TCRs come from a woman between 45 and 65 years old with HIV. CDR3s include the opening cysteine and the closing phenylalanine or tryptophan. The D gene is left open where the match is weak. Clone size is shown for a subset of rows, as once, few, many or a class of expanded clone.

d_call | j_call | v_call | clone_size | cdr3_nt | cdr3_aa
. | TRBJ2-7 | TRBV11-1 | once | TGTGCCAGCAGCCCCAGAGGGGGGGCGGCCTACGAGCAGTACTTC | CASSPRGGAAYEQYF
TRBD1 | TRBJ1-4 | TRBV7-9 | once | TGTGCCAGCAGACTTACAGGGGGCTCGGAAAAACTGTTTTTT | CASRLTGGSEKLFF
. | TRBJ1-2 | TRBV5-1 | . | TGCGCCAGCAGCTTGCCACAACGGGACGGTGACAATGGCTACACCTTC | CASSLPQRDGDNGYTF
TRBD1 | TRBJ2-7 | TRBV10-2 | . | TGCGCCAGCATTCCCCAGATACCGGGACAGGGAATGTACGAGCAGTACTTC | CASIPQIPGQGMYEQYF
. | TRBJ2-3 | TRBV27 | . | TGTGCCAGCAGTTTTCGGGGTACAGATACGCAGTATTTT | CASSFRGTDTQYF
. | TRBJ1-2 | TRBV30 | . | TGTGCCTGGAGAGAGCCGAGAAGAGGTAACTATGGCTACACCTTC | CAWREPRRGNYGYTF
. | TRBJ1-6 | TRBV2 | . | TGTGCCAGCACCCTGGGCGATAATTCACCCCTCCACTTT | CASTLGDNSPLHF
TRBD1 | TRBJ1-6 | TRBV19 | . | TGTGCCAGTAGTTTAAGACAGGGGGGGAATTCACCCCTCCACTTT | CASSLRQGGNSPLHF
. | TRBJ2-4 | TRBV5-6 | . | TGTGCCAGCAGCTTGGGGTGGGGATCGGACATTCAGTACTTC | CASSLGWGSDIQYF
. | TRBJ2-2 | TRBV9 | . | TGTGCCAGCAGCGGAAGACAAGGGTACAGTGCCGGGGAGCTGTTTTTT | CASSGRQGYSAGELFF
TRBD2 | TRBJ2-3 | TRBV4-1 | . | TGCGCCAGCAGCGAACGGGCGCTAGCGGGGGGGCCATTGGCAGATACGCAGTATTTT | CASSERALAGGPLADTQYF
. | TRBJ1-5 | TRBV6-1 | . | TGTGCCAGCAGTGACGCGGCGGGGGGCAATCAGCCCCAGCATTTT | CASSDAAGGNQPQHF
. | TRBJ1-6 | TRBV7-8 | . | TGTGCCAGCAGCCCCTACGCAGGTAACCCGAGCAATTCACCCCTCCACTTT | CASSPYAGNPSNSPLHF
TRBD2 | TRBJ2-3 | TRBV4-1 | once | TGCGCCAGCAGCCTAGAGGCTAGCGGGGGAACTAGCACAGATACGCAGTATTTT | CASSLEASGGTSTDTQYF
. | TRBJ2-5 | TRBV30 | . | TGTGCCTGGAGCCTTCGCCGGGGGCAAGAGACCCAGTACTTC | CAWSLRRGQETQYF
TRBD2 | TRBJ2-3 | TRBV9 | . | TGTGCCAGCAGCGAGACTAGCGGGAGCCCAGATACGCAGTATTTT | CASSETSGSPDTQYF
TRBD1 | TRBJ2-7 | TRBV7-9 | . | TGTGCCAGCAGCTCGGACAGGGGTAGTTCCCACGAGCAGTACTTC | CASSSDRGSSHEQYF
TRBD1 | TRBJ1-2 | TRBV18 | . | TGTGCCAGCTCCCCAGGGGGCGACTATGGCTACACCTTC | CASSPGGDYGYTF
TRBD2 | TRBJ2-7 | TRBV5-5 | . | TGTGCCAGCGCCGGCAGCGGGGGGGCCATCAACGAGCAGTACTTC | CASAGSGGAINEQYF
. | TRBJ2-1 | TRBV19 | . | TGTGCCAGTAGTATAGGTACGTTATACAATGAGCAGTTCTTC | CASSIGTLYNEQFF
. | TRBJ2-2 | TRBV19 | few | TGTGCCAGTAGTGGGACTCACAACACCGGGGAGCTGTTTTTT | CASSGTHNTGELFF
. | TRBJ1-1 | TRBV15 | . | TGTGCCACCAGCAGAGAGAACACTGAAGCTTTCTTT | CATSRENTEAFF
. | TRBJ1-1 | TRBV6-1 | . | TGTGCCAGCAGACGGCCAGACGGTCTCACTGAAGCTTTCTTT | CASRRPDGLTEAFF
. | TRBJ2-7 | TRBV15 | . | TGTGCCACCAGCAGAGAACAGGGAGGCTCCTACGAGCAGTACTTC | CATSREQGGSYEQYF
. | TRBJ2-2 | TRBV27 | . | TGTGCCAGCAGTCTTTCGAGGGGAGGAGGGTACACCGGGGAGCTGTTTTTT | CASSLSRGGGYTGELFF
. | TRBJ2-2 | TRBV27 | . | TGTGCCAGCAGGAGGGAGTTGAACACCGGGGAGCTGTTTTTT | CASRRELNTGELFF
. | TRBJ2-1 | TRBV7-3 | . | TGTGCCAGCAGCTTAGGCAGCCCCAATGAGCAGTTCTTC | CASSLGSPNEQFF